These 10 T cell receptor beta chains came from one sample sequenced in a study of blood T cell repertoires in COVID-19. Produced via immunoSEQ multiplex PCR; TCRdb's table is partial and in-frame only. The sample has about 180,000 clones; almost 80% are singletons. Material for sequencing was peripheral blood. These receptors all come from a woman aged 70 to 79 with acute or convalescent COVID-19.

This rearrangement joins TRBV10-3 to TRBJ1-5, with 7 positions matching TRBD1. Germline V gives CDR1 ENHRY, CDR2 SYGVKD. Losses at the gene ends were 7 bases for V and 4 bases for J; bases not matched to a gene: 4. The CDR3 sequence is 13 residues long. CDR3 nucleotide sequence: TGTGCCATCAAGGGGGCCGGGAATCAGCCCCAGCATTTT. Protein: CAIKGAGNQPQHF.

The J gene is TRBJ1-3, the V gene TRBV12-5; 8 nucleotides line up with TRBD1. Germline assignment: CDR1 LGHNT and CDR2 FRNRAP. V lost 7 bases and J lost 1; bases outside the gene matches: 9. The CDR3 contains 16 residues. CDR3 coding DNA: TGTGCTAGTGCCTCTGGACAGGGAATTTCTGGAAACACCATATATTTT. It is translated as CASASGQGISGNTIYF.

The V gene is TRBV19, the J gene TRBJ1-1; 7 nucleotides line up with TRBD1. CDR1 and CDR2 (germline): LNHDA, SQIVND (reference sequence). The junction had 4 bases not matched to a gene; V was cut back by 8 bases and J by 4 bases. This CDR3 comprises 12 residues. The chain's CDR3 is CASCRDSTEAFF. In DNA, the CDR3 is TGTGCCAGTTGCCGGGACAGCACTGAAGCTTTCTTT.

The chain recombines TRBV3-1 (or the pseudogene TRBV3-2) with TRBJ2-1, with 13 bases matching TRBD2. V dropped 4 bases and J dropped 9; count of bases not matched to a gene: 6. The CDR3 has 15 amino acids. Germline-derived CDR1 and CDR2 are LGHDT and YNNKEL (reference sequence). The CDR3 region has the DNA TGTGCCAGCAGCCTACGTCGGACTAGCGGGAGTGAGCAGTTCTTC. This translates into CASSLRRTSGSEQFF.

The chain joins TRBV6-6 to TRBJ2-1; 7 bases are a match to TRBD2. This CDR3 region has 15 residues. Per germline, CDR1 MNHNY and CDR2 SVGAGI (reference sequence). V lost 6 bases and J lost 1; bases outside the gene matches: 6. The CDR3 loop is CASSGAGGSYNEQFF. DNA of the CDR3: TGTGCCAGCAGCGGAGCCGGGGGGTCCTACAATGAGCAGTTCTTC.

The chain couples TRBV19 to TRBJ2-1, with unresolved D. This CDR3 is 17 amino acids long. V dropped 6 bases and J dropped 0 bases, with 18 bases sitting between them. In germline, CDR1 is LNHDA, CDR2 SQIVND (reference sequence). The CDR3 protein is CASSRNLGIGSYNEQFF. The DNA of the CDR3 is TGTGCCAGTAGCCGAAATCTCGGTATTGGCTCCTACAATGAGCAGTTCTTC.

In this sample, this clone turned up a few times. The V call is TRBV24-1, the J call TRBJ2-5, with D uncertain. Trimming took 5 bases from V and 0 from J, leaving 12 bases between them. The CDR3 contains 15 residues. Germline CDR1 reads KGHDR; CDR2 reads SFDVKD. CDR3 sequence: CATSAWQEDQETQYF. Here the CDR3 DNA reads TGTGCCACCAGTGCCTGGCAGGAAGACCAAGAGACCCAGTACTTC.

The rearrangement joins TRBV25-1 to TRBJ2-2; D is possibly TRBD2 (5 bases). Germline V gene lookup returns CDR1 MGHDK and CDR2 SYGVNS. Trimming left V 2 bases short and J 3 bases short, with 13 bases between. The CDR3 extends over 16 amino acids. DNA for the CDR3: TGTGCCAGCAGTGAAAGCGGATCCGTGGACACCGGGGAGCTGTTTTTT. Translating gives CASSESGSVDTGELFF.

This sequence joins TRBV7-3 and TRBJ2-2; a weak D match, TRBD1 (6 bases). CDR1 and CDR2 from the germline V gene are SGHTA and FQGTGA. The CDR3 contains 18 residues. V lost 0 bases to trimming and J lost 2 bases, with 16 bases between them. The CDR3 reads CASSLTGDGTPNTGELFF. CDR3 coding DNA: TGTGCCAGCAGCTTAACCGGTGACGGGACACCAAACACCGGGGAGCTGTTTTTT.

This chain links TRBV5-1 with TRBJ2-3; no definite D call. The CDR3 has 17 amino acids. The germline CDR1 and CDR2 sequences are SGHRS and YFSETQ. Trimming removed 0 bases at V and 5 bases at J, with 19 bases between. The CDR3 DNA follows: TGCGCCAGCAGCTTGGACCCGGGTCGTAGTAATGGAGATACGCAGTATTTT. It translates to CASSLDPGRSNGDTQYF.